Listed here are 2 T cell receptor beta chains from one sample, sequenced in a study of blood T cell repertoires in COVID-19. Clones were read by immunoSEQ multiplex PCR, and TCRdb kept only the in-frame ones, dropping some. The top ten hold 2% to 2.5% of the sample, which has approximately 170,000 clones, around 89% seen once. Sequenced material: peripheral blood. The receptor source for this set is a man aged 45-65 years who had recovered from COVID-19.

This clone has just a few counts. CDR3 DNA sequence: TGTGCCAGCAGTTACTCAGGGGTGACTGAAGCTTTCTTT. It is translated as CASSYSGVTEAFF. V and J are TRBV6-5 and TRBJ1-1, with D maybe TRBD1 (5 bases). CDR3 size: 13 residues. V was trimmed by 0 bases and J by 5 bases, leaving 7 bases between them. The germline CDR1 and CDR2 sequences are MNHEY and SVGAGI.

The chain is built from TRBV27 and TRBJ1-2, with 7 bases lining up with TRBD1. From germline, CDR1 is MNHEY and CDR2 SMNVEV (reference sequence). There are 17 residues in the CDR3. The J segment lost 10 bases and the V segment lost 0 bases, leaving 17 bases of the junction unmatched. CDR3 sequence reads: CASSLSYSAGTVLDYTF. In DNA, the CDR3 is TGTGCCAGCAGTTTATCATACTCTGCCGGGACAGTGTTGGACTACACCTTC.